Listed here are 25 T cell receptor beta chains from one sample, sequenced in a study of blood T cell repertoires in COVID-19. Libraries were prepared by immunoSEQ multiplex PCR; TCRdb keeps only in-frame clonotypes and omits some of them. The data contain under 200,000 clones, more than 75% of them singletons. The specimen was peripheral blood. These receptors were taken from a man in his 70s with acute or convalescent COVID-19.

The rearrangement uses TRBV7-2 and TRBJ1-6; D remains ambiguous. Germline-derived CDR1 and CDR2 are SGHTA and FQGNSA. V was cut by 1 base and J by 10 bases, with 11 bases left in between. There are 14 residues in the CDR3. The CDR3 DNA is TGTGCCAGCAGCTTAGGGTGGGGAGGCTCACCCCTCCACTTT. This gives the protein CASSLGWGGSPLHF.

This clone was seen more than once but under ten times. The rearrangement links TRBV27 to TRBJ1-4; D perhaps matches TRBD1 (5 bases). V was trimmed by 0 bases and J by 0 bases, leaving 5 bases between them. This CDR3 is built from 15 residues. Germline V gives CDR1 MNHEY, CDR2 SMNVEV (reference sequence). For the CDR3, the DNA is TGTGCCAGCAGTTTATCGACAGCAACTAATGAAAAACTGTTTTTT. It yields the protein CASSLSTATNEKLFF.

This clone was seen more than once but under ten times. The CDR3: CASSFTGGAGGTQYF. CDR3 bases: TGTGCCAGCAGTTTCACAGGGGGCGCCGGGGGGACCCAGTACTTC. The V call is TRBV6-5, the J call TRBJ2-5; 9 bases fit TRBD1. Unmatched junction bases numbered 10, after V lost 4 bases and J lost 7 bases. The V gene's germline CDR1 is MNHEY and CDR2 SVGAGI. This CDR3 contains 15 residues.

CDR3 sequence: CASSPGTGGIKPQHF. DNA for the CDR3: TGTGCCAGCAGCCCCGGGACAGGGGGAATCAAGCCCCAGCATTTT. The chain joins TRBV28 to TRBJ1-5, with TRBD1 matching 11 bases. Germline values: CDR1 MDHEN, CDR2 SYDVKM. Unmatched junction bases numbered 9, after V lost 6 bases and J lost 8 bases. The CDR3 has 15 amino acids.

V is TRBV15 and J is TRBJ1-2; D not certain. This CDR3 is 12 amino acids long. Per the germline V gene, CDR1 is LNHNV and CDR2 is YYDKDF (reference sequence). Between the trimmed V and J ends, which lost 1 base and 7 bases, there was a span of 7 bases. CDR3 sequence reads: CATSRANFGYTF. CDR3 nucleotide sequence: TGTGCCACCAGCAGAGCCAATTTTGGCTACACCTTC.

This sequence joins TRBV12-3 or TRBV12-4 and TRBJ2-2; no clear D. Trimming removed 2 bases from V and 2 bases from J, with 3 bases in between. The CDR3 length is 13 residues. The CDR3 loop reads CASSLHNTGELFF. CDR3 nucleotide sequence: TGTGCCAGCAGTTTACATAACACCGGGGAGCTGTTTTTT.

The V call is TRBV6-2 or TRBV6-3, the J call TRBJ2-7; TRBD1 agrees at 7 bases. Germline V CDR1 and CDR2: MNHEY, SVGEGT. V shed 4 bases, J shed 9 bases, and the junction held 9 bases outside the gene matches. This CDR3 spans 13 amino acids. CDR3 region: CASSSSDRAGQYF. The DNA for the CDR3 is TGTGCCAGCAGTTCCTCTGACAGGGCCGGGCAGTACTTC.

The chain carries TRBV27 and TRBJ1-4; 9 bases line up with TRBD1. The CDR3 consists of 18 residues. Germline CDR1 MNHEY, CDR2 SMNVEV (reference sequence). With V trimmed by 6 bases and J by 3 bases, 14 bases remained unmatched. The CDR3 sequence is CASSYGRGTGWANEKLFF. The CDR3 DNA reads TGTGCCAGCAGCTATGGAAGGGGGACAGGGTGGGCTAATGAAAAACTGTTTTTT.

J is TRBJ2-7 and V is TRBV28, with a possible D match to TRBD2 (6 bases). This CDR3 spans 14 amino acids. Germline assignment: CDR1 MDHEN and CDR2 SYDVKM. Trimming left V 6 bases short and J 6 bases short, with 18 bases between. CDR3 sequence (DNA): TGTGCCAGCAGCCGAATTGCGGGACGACCCGAGCAGTACTTC. Its translation is CASSRIAGRPEQYF. Full variable domain (rest looked up from reference TRBV28 and TRBJ2-7): DVKVTQSSRYLVKRTGEKVFLECVQDMDHENMFWYRQDPGLGLRLIYFSYDVKMKEKGDIPEGYSVSREKKERFSLILESASTNQTSMYLCASSRIAGRPEQYFGPGTRLTVT.

The J gene is TRBJ1-1, the V gene TRBV18, with TRBD1 matching 8 bases. The CDR3 runs to 13 residues. After removal of 4 bases from V and 4 bases from J, the junction contained 2 bases not matched to a gene. CDR1 and CDR2 from the germline V gene are KGHSH and LQKENI. The CDR3 bases are TGTGCCAGCTCACGCGACAGGGGCACTGAAGCTTTCTTT. It specifies CASSRDRGTEAFF.

This clone was counted once. The V gene is TRBV5-6, the J gene TRBJ2-3; D is unclear. Per the germline V gene, CDR1 is SGHDT and CDR2 is YYEEEE. The V gene lost 4 bases and the J gene lost 2 bases, with 8 bases spanning the gap. The CDR3 totals 13 residues. CDR3 coding DNA: TGTGCCAGCAGCAAGACTCCCACAGATACGCAGTATTTT. Its translation is CASSKTPTDTQYF.

V and J are TRBV3-1 (or the pseudogene TRBV3-2) and TRBJ2-1; D uncertain. The V gene's germline CDR1 is LGHDT and CDR2 YNNKEL (reference sequence). The CDR3 length is 13 residues. The germline V and J ends were trimmed by 4 bases and 8 bases, with 12 bases remaining between them. The CDR3 nucleotides are TGTGCCAGCAGCCTCCAACGCGTGGATGAGCAGTTCTTC. Protein: CASSLQRVDEQFF.

The chain couples TRBV18 to TRBJ2-7; 8 bases match TRBD1. Germline lookup yields CDR1 KGHSH and CDR2 LQKENI. This CDR3 comprises 15 residues. The V and J ends lost 2 bases and 5 bases, in that order; junction bases with no gene match: 8. CDR3 DNA sequence: TGTGCCAGCTCACCATTTGGGGGACAGGCAAACGAGCAGTACTTC. This gives the protein CASSPFGGQANEQYF.

V and J are TRBV7-8 and TRBJ2-1; TRBD2 aligns across 9 bases. CDR3 length: 18 amino acids. Per the germline V gene, CDR1 is SGHVS and CDR2 is FQNEAQ. The V and J ends lost 5 bases and 8 bases, in that order; junction bases with no gene match: 19. CDR3 DNA: TGTGCCAGCAGCCACCCGGGGCTAGCGGGACCCACCAGGGATGAGCAGTTCTTC. Its translation is CASSHPGLAGPTRDEQFF.

The chain combines TRBV28 with TRBJ2-1; 8 nucleotides agree with TRBD2. The CDR3 length is 14 residues. Germline CDR1 is MDHEN and CDR2 is SYDVKM. V was clipped by 6 bases and J by 5 bases; unmatched bases: 6. The CDR3 nucleotides read TGTGCCAGCAGCTCCGGGACTAGTAACAATGAGCAGTTCTTC. It specifies CASSSGTSNNEQFF.

This rearrangement joins TRBV6-2 or TRBV6-3 to TRBJ2-7, with 8 nucleotides matching TRBD2. CDR1 is MNHEY, CDR2 SVGEGT, per germline. The V gene end was trimmed by 4 bases and the J gene end by 10 bases; junction bases not matched to a gene: 18. The CDR3 spans 16 residues. As DNA, the CDR3 is TGTGCCAGCAGTTGGGGACTAGTATCCTCTCCTACGGAACAGTACTTC. This encodes CASSWGLVSSPTEQYF.

The chain has TRBV6-1 and TRBJ2-3; maybe TRBD1 (6 bases). Germline loops: CDR1 MNHNS, CDR2 SASEGT. Trimming removed 2 bases at V and 1 base at J, with 10 bases between. The CDR3 is 15 amino acids. The CDR3: CASSEPTGGTDTQYF. The CDR3 region has the DNA TGTGCCAGCAGTGAACCGACAGGCGGCACAGATACGCAGTATTTT.

V and J are TRBV13 and TRBJ2-5, with 10 bases fitting TRBD2. Germline CDR1 reads PRHDT; CDR2 reads FYEKMQ (reference sequence). The J segment lost 5 bases and the V segment lost 4 bases, leaving 16 bases of the junction unmatched. This CDR3 region has 18 residues. The CDR3: CASSSRGKRAGGRETQYF. The DNA of the CDR3 is TGTGCCAGCAGCTCAAGAGGGAAGAGAGCGGGGGGGCGGGAGACCCAGTACTTC. Full variable domain (remainder filled in from reference TRBV13 and TRBJ2-5): AAGVIQSPRHLIKEKRETATLKCYPIPRHDTVYWYQQGPGQDPQFLISFYEKMQSDKGSIPDRFSAQQFSDYHSELNMSSLELGDSALYFCASSSRGKRAGGRETQYFGPGTRLLVL.

This clone has just one count. The chain couples TRBV19 to TRBJ2-2, with 7 bases that match TRBD1. Trimming at V came to 3 bases and at J to 3 bases, leaving 4 bases not matched to a gene. This CDR3 comprises 15 residues. CDR1 and CDR2 (germline): LNHDA, SQIVND (reference sequence). CDR3 region: CASSIPTGYTGELFF. In nucleotides, the CDR3 is TGTGCCAGTAGTATCCCGACAGGGTACACCGGGGAGCTGTTTTTT.

The chain employs TRBV5-6 and TRBJ1-6, with D unclear. V was clipped by 1 base and J by 9 bases, with 11 bases between them. The length of the CDR3 is 14 residues. The V gene's germline CDR1 is SGHDT and CDR2 YYEEEE. CDR3 sequence: CASSLLSFTSPLHF. The CDR3 region has the DNA TGTGCCAGCAGCTTGCTTAGCTTTACTTCACCCCTCCACTTT.

This chain links TRBV7-2 with TRBJ1-1; D is undetermined. The CDR3 has 14 amino acids. Trimming stripped 2 bases from V and 2 bases from J, with 9 bases between. Germline V gives CDR1 SGHTA, CDR2 FQGNSA. This CDR3 is CASSLLASNTEAFF. CDR3 DNA: TGTGCCAGCAGCTTACTAGCGAGTAACACTGAAGCTTTCTTT. The full variable domain, completed using reference TRBV7-2 and TRBJ1-1, is GAGVSQSPSNKVTEKGKDVELRCDPISGHTALYWYRQSLGQGLEFLIYFQGNSAPDKSGLPSDRFSAERTGGSVSTLTIQRTQQEDSAVYLCASSLLASNTEAFFGQGTRLTVV.

The rearrangement joins TRBV30 to TRBJ1-5; no reliable D call. Germline CDR1 is GTSNPN and CDR2 is SVGIG (reference sequence). This CDR3 comprises 14 residues. Between the trimmed V and J ends, which lost 0 bases and 0 bases, there was a span of 6 bases. The CDR3 DNA follows: TGTGCCTGGAGTGTATCTGTTAGCAATCAGCCCCAGCATTTT. Residues: CAWSVSVSNQPQHF.

V and J are TRBV5-4 and TRBJ2-3; 9 nucleotides line up with TRBD2. Looked up from germline, CDR1 is SGHNT and CDR2 is YYREEE (reference sequence). Losses at the gene ends were 6 bases for V and 3 bases for J; bases not matched to a gene: 8. The CDR3 has 15 amino acids. CDR3 loop: CASNRALAGTDTQYF. The CDR3 DNA follows: TGTGCCAGCAACCGCGCGCTAGCGGGGACAGATACGCAGTATTTT.

The rearrangement links TRBV6-5 to TRBJ2-7; 14 bases map to TRBD2. Germline loops: CDR1 MNHEY, CDR2 SVGAGI. The CDR3 length is 15 residues. The junction had 6 bases not matched to a gene; V was cut back by 6 bases and J by 5 bases. CDR3 region: CASSRGLAGVDEQYF. The CDR3 DNA follows: TGTGCCAGCAGCCGGGGACTAGCGGGAGTTGACGAGCAGTACTTC.

This chain links TRBV28 with TRBJ1-4; maybe TRBD1 (5 bases). This CDR3 has 13 residues. The V and J ends lost 4 bases and 7 bases respectively, with 10 bases between them. The germline V gene encodes CDR1 MDHEN and CDR2 SYDVKM. This CDR3 reads CASSWGGGEKLFF. The DNA of the CDR3 is TGTGCCAGCAGTTGGGGGGGAGGTGAAAAACTGTTTTTT.